This T cell receptor beta chain was recovered during a study of long-term antiretroviral therapy in people with HIV. Running of the v3.0 immunoSEQ assay took place at survey level. Clones were sequenced by immunoSEQ multiplex PCR, and TCRdb holds only the in-frame ones, with some missing. The sample records about 50,000 clones, roughly 80% being singletons. The V gene lost 3 bases and the J gene lost 1 base, with 20 bases spanning the gap. The CDR3 has 18 residues. Germline V CDR1 and CDR2: SGHDT, YYEEEE. This sequence was found in a woman younger than 35 with HIV. This material consisted of unsorted PBMCs, taken 0.8 years after starting antiretroviral therapy. V usage is TRBV5-6 and J usage is TRBJ2-4; TRBD1 is a possible D gene (8 bases). CDR3: CASSSNVRGREAKNIQYF. DNA of the CDR3: TGTGCCAGCAGCTCGAATGTCAGGGGGCGGGAGGCCAAAAACATTCAGTACTTC.